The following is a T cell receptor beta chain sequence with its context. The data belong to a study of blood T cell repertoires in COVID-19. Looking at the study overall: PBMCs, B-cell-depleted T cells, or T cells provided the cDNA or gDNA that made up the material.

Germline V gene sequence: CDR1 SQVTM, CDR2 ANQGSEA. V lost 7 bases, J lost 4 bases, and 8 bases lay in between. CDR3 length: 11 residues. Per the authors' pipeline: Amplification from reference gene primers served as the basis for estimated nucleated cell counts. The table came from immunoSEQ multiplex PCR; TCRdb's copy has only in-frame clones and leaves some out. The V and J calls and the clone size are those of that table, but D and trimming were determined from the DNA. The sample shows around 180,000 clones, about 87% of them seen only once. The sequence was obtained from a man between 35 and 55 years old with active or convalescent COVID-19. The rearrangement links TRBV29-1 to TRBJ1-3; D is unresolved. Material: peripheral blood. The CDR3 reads CSAGLGNTIYF. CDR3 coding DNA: TGCAGCGCTGGCCTCGGAAACACCATATATTTT.